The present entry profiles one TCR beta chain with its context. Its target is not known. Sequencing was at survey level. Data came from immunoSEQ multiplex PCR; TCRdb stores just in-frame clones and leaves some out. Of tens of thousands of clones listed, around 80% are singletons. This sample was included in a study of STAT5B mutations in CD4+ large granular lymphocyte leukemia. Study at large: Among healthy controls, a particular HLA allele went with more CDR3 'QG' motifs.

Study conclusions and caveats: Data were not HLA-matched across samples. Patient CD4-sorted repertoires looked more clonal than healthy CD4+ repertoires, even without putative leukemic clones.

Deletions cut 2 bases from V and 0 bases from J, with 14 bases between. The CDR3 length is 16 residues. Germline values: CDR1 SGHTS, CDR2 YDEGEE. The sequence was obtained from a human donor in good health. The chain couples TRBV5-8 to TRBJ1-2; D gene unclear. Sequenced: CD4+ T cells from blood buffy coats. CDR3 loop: CASSFGVPVANYGYTF. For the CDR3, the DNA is TGTGCCAGCAGCTTCGGAGTCCCTGTAGCTAACTATGGCTACACCTTC.